The clone carrying this T cell receptor (beta chain) was seen many times. This entry belongs to a study of regulatory T cells in long-lasting Graves disease. Time point described: newly diagnosed GD, antithyroid drugs for less than 3 months. After RNA was extracted from PBMCs, the TCR library was made from it. Combining iRepertoire HTBI primers with Arm-PCR of CDR3 regions, the authors built TCR beta libraries. Via MiXCR, TCRdb re-called the multiplex PCR reads, giving one row per CDR3 protein. The sample has around 250,000 distinct CDR3 sequences, 15% to 20% seen once. The same data also contributed to another study, on T cells in Graves' hyperthyroidism and ophthalmopathy.

This TCR derives from a woman in her 30s with Graves disease. This specimen consisted of peripheral blood mononuclear cells (PBMCs), obtained at new diagnosis, from a patient treated with antithyroid drugs.

The CDR3 DNA sequence: TGCGCCAGCAGTGAGGGTCAGGGACACAATGAGCAGTTCTTC. Protein product: CASSEGQGHNEQFF. The genes are TRBV10-1 and TRBJ2-1; D tentatively reads TRBD1 or TRBD2 (5 bases each). Germline CDR1 is WNHNN and CDR2 is SYGVQD (reference sequence). Trimming shortened V by 2 bases and J by 5 bases, and 10 bases separated the two germline ends. This CDR3 contains 14 residues.